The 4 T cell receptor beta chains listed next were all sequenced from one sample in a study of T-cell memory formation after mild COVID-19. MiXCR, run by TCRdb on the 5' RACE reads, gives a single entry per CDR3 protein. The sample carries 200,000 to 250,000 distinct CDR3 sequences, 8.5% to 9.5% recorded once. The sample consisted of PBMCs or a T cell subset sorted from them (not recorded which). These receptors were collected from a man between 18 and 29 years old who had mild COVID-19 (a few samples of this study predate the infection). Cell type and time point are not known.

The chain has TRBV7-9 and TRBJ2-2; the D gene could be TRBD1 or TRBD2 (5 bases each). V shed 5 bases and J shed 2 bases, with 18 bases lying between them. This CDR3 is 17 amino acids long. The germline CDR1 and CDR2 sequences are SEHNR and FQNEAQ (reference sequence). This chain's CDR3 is CASSPGTLNPNTGELFF. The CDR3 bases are TGTGCCAGCAGCCCCGGGACCCTAAATCCTAACACCGGGGAGCTGTTTTTT. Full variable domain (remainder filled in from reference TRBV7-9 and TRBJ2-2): DTGVSQNPRHKITKRGQNVTFRCDPISEHNRLYWYRQTLGQGPEFLTYFQNEAQLEKSRLLSDRFSAERPKGSFSTLEIQRTEQGDSAMYLCASSPGTLNPNTGELFFGEGSRLTVL.

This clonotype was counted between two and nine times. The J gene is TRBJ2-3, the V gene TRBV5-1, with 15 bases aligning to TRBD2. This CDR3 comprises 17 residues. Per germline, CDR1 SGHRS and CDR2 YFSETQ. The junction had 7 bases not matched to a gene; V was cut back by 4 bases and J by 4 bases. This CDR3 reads CASSPGTSGGNSDTQYF. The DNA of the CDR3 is TGCGCCAGCAGCCCGGGGACTAGCGGGGGGAATTCAGATACGCAGTATTTT.

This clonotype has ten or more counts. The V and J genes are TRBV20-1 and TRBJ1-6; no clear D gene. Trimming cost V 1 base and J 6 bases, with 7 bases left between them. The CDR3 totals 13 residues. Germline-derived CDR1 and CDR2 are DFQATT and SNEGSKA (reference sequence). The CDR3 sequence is CSARAEFNSPLHF. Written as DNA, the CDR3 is TGCAGTGCTAGAGCCGAATTTAATTCACCCCTCCACTTT.

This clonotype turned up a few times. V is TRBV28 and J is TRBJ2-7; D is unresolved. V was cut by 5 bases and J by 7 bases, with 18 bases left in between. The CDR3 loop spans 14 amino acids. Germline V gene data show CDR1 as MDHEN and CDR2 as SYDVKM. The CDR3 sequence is CASSKDPSGHEQYV. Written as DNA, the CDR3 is TGTGCCAGCAGTAAAGATCCCTCCGGGCATGAGCAGTACGTC.